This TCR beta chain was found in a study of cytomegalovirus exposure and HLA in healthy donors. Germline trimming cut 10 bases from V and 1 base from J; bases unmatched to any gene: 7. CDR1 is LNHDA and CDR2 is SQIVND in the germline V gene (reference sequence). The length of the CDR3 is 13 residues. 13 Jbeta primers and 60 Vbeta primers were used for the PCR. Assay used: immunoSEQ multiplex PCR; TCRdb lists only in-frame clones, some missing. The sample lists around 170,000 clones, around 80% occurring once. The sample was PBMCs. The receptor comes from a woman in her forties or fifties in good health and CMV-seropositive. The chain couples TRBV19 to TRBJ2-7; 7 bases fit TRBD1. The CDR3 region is CATALGQSYEQYF. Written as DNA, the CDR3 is TGTGCCACAGCCCTGGGACAGTCCTACGAGCAGTACTTC.